What follows are 20 T cell receptor beta chains derived from one specimen sequenced in a study of T cells in Graves' hyperthyroidism and ophthalmopathy. What was amplified from RNA transcripts were TCR beta CDR3 regions. TCR CDR3 underwent first-round RT-PCR with the HTBI primer set. From the multiplex PCR reads, TCRdb called clonotypes with MiXCR, one entry per CDR3 protein. The data hold about 840,000 distinct CDR3 sequences, with over 35% observed a single time. Sequenced input: blood. These receptors all stem from a young man with Graves' hyperthyroidism.

V is TRBV29-1 and J is TRBJ1-2; perhaps TRBD1 as D (5 bases). Deletions cut 4 bases from V and 5 bases from J, with 8 bases between. Germline values: CDR1 SQVTM, CDR2 ANQGSEA. CDR3 size: 11 residues. CDR3 DNA: TGCAGCGTTGGCAGGGAGTATGGCTACACCTTC. Residues: CSVGREYGYTF.

Details on this clonotype: Since no conserved phenylalanine or tryptophan closes the CDR3, a read error is the likely cause. The rearrangement links TRBV12-3 or TRBV12-4 to TRBJ1-1; 12 bases agree with TRBD1. The CDR3 spans 15 residues. V lost 5 bases and J lost 6; bases outside the gene matches: 7. The CDR3 here is CASSPQGQGAPEAFL. DNA of the CDR3: TGTGCCAGCAGTCCTCAGGGACAGGGGGCCCCTGAAGCTTTCCTT.

This clonotype has a single count. The chain links TRBV7-9 to TRBJ1-1; 9 nucleotides match TRBD1. This CDR3 region has 14 residues. Germline CDR1 and CDR2: SEHNR and FQNEAQ (reference sequence). The V segment lost 5 bases and the J segment 5 bases; nucleotides outside the gene matches: 6. The CDR3 reads CASSPRDRVTEAFF. The CDR3, as DNA: TGTGCCAGCAGCCCTAGGGACAGGGTGACTGAAGCTTTCTTT.

Many counts were recorded for this clonotype. This chain uses TRBV5-1 with TRBJ2-7; D is undetermined. Germline V gene lookup returns CDR1 SGHRS and CDR2 YFSETQ. The CDR3 runs to 14 residues. Trimming cost V 4 bases and J 0 bases, with 11 bases left between them. CDR3 bases: TGCGCCAGCAGCCAAGACCTTAGCTCCTACGAGCAGTACTTC. Protein sequence: CASSQDLSSYEQYF. Variable domain in full (rest from reference TRBV5-1 and TRBJ2-7): KAGVTQTPRYLIKTRGQQVTLSCSPISGHRSVSWYQQTPGQGLQFLFEYFSETQRNKGNFPGRFSGRQFSNSRSEMNVSTLELGDSALYLCASSQDLSSYEQYFGPGTRLTVT.

The sample holds one count of this clonotype. The rearrangement joins TRBV29-1 to TRBJ2-4; D unresolved. Germline values: CDR1 SQVTM, CDR2 ANQGSEA. This CDR3 is built from 11 residues. V lost 4 bases and J lost 5, with 6 bases in between. In DNA, the CDR3 is TGCAGCGTTGCGGACCAAAACATTCAGTACTTC. The encoded protein is CSVADQNIQYF.

This chain links TRBV10-3 with TRBJ2-7; the match to TRBD1 covers 8 bases. The CDR3 sequence is 13 residues long. The germline V gene encodes CDR1 ENHRY and CDR2 SYGVKD. V trimming: 6 bases; J trimming: 2 bases; junction bases outside the gene matches: 3. The CDR3 DNA reads TGTGCCATCAGATCGGGACAGGCCTACGAGCAGTACTTC. Amino acids: CAIRSGQAYEQYF.

There are a few counts of this clonotype. J is TRBJ2-5 and V is TRBV11-2; a weak D match, TRBD1 (5 bases). This CDR3 spans 15 amino acids. CDR1 is SGHAT and CDR2 is FQNNGV in the germline V gene. Between the trimmed V and J ends, which lost 5 bases and 4 bases, there was a span of 17 bases. The CDR3 region has the DNA TGTGCCAGCAGCACCCCCCGACAGCGTGGAGAGACCCAGTACTTC. This sequence encodes CASSTPRQRGETQYF. The variable domain in full, with the rest retrieved from reference TRBV11-2 and TRBJ2-5, is EAGVAQSPRYKIIEKRQSVAFWCNPISGHATLYWYQQILGQGPKLLIQFQNNGVVDDSQLPKDRFSAERLKGVDSTLKIQPAKLEDSAVYLCASSTPRQRGETQYFGPGTRLLVL.

The V call is TRBV25-1, the J call TRBJ1-6; D remains ambiguous. The CDR3 contains 15 residues. V was trimmed by 8 bases and J by 4 bases, leaving 15 bases between them. Germline CDR1 is MGHDK and CDR2 is SYGVNS. The CDR3 region has the DNA TGTGCCAGCTCACTAACTCCCCAGTATAATTCACCCCTCCACTTT. Translating it yields CASSLTPQYNSPLHF. The full variable domain, completed using reference TRBV25-1 and TRBJ1-6, is EADIYQTPRYLVIGTGKKITLECSQTMGHDKMYWYQQDPGMELHLIHYSYGVNSTEKGDLSSESTVSRIRTEHFPLTLESARPSHTSQYLCASSLTPQYNSPLHFGNGTRLTVT.

The CDR3 sequence is CASNLDAGRNSPLHF. CDR3 in DNA: TGTGCCAGCAACCTAGACGCCGGAAGGAATTCACCCCTCCACTTT. The genes are TRBV19 and TRBJ1-6; D is unclear. The CDR3 has 15 residues. The germline V and J ends were trimmed by 9 bases and 7 bases, with 19 bases remaining between them. The germline V gene has CDR1 LNHDA and CDR2 SQIVND (reference sequence).

There are many counts of this clonotype. The chain carries TRBV15 and TRBJ1-4; no clear D. The CDR3 runs to 14 residues. V lost 3 bases, J lost 4 bases, and 9 bases lay in between. Germline lookup yields CDR1 LNHNV and CDR2 YYDKDF (reference sequence). Here the CDR3 DNA reads TGTGCCACCAGCAGCCGAGGGTTTAATGAAAAACTGTTTTTT. Translated, it gives CATSSRGFNEKLFF.

CDR3 nucleotides: TGTGCCAGCACCGGGGGGGCCCGGGAGACTGAAGCTTTCTTT. Amino acid sequence: CASTGGARETEAFF. This chain connects TRBV13 to TRBJ1-1; D is perhaps TRBD1 (6 bases). CDR3 size: 14 residues. Per the germline V gene, CDR1 is PRHDT and CDR2 is FYEKMQ (reference sequence). V was clipped by 7 bases and J by 5 bases, with 17 bases between them.

The genes are TRBV7-9 and TRBJ1-6; D is ambiguous. Germline V gene lookup returns CDR1 SEHNR and CDR2 FQNEAQ (reference sequence). The V end was cut by 1 base, the J end by 7 bases, with 14 bases between. This CDR3 contains 16 residues. CDR3 nucleotide sequence: TGTGCCAGCAGCTTAGATAGGGATTGGGTGAATTCACCCCTCCACTTT. Its translation: CASSLDRDWVNSPLHF.

A note on this clonotype: Germline and junction disagree at one end, which may indicate a read error. The chain employs TRBV10-3 and TRBJ1-6, with 7 nucleotides matching TRBD1. Germline CDR1 ENHRY, CDR2 SYGVKD. The CDR3 loop spans 14 amino acids. The DNA of the CDR3 is TGTGCCAGCAGTCCGGGACAGCATAATTCACCCCTCCACTTT. Protein: CASSPGQHNSPLHF.

There are a few counts of this clonotype. The V gene is TRBV12-3 or TRBV12-4, the J gene TRBJ2-7; D is possibly TRBD1 (5 bases). V lost 4 bases, J lost 6 bases, and 13 bases lay in between. This CDR3 is built from 13 residues. CDR3 residues: CASSSLQGLEQYF. CDR3 coding DNA: TGTGCCAGCAGTTCGCTTCAGGGTCTCGAGCAGTACTTC.

The rearrangement joins TRBV4-3 to TRBJ1-5, with 7 bases matching TRBD1. From germline, CDR1 is LGHNA and CDR2 YSLEER. The CDR3 is 15 residues long. J was trimmed by 8 bases and V by 4 bases; bases with no gene match: 11. The CDR3 bases are TGCGCCAGCAGCCGGGGACAGTGGGTCCGGGAGCCCCAGCATTTT. Residues: CASSRGQWVREPQHF.

J is TRBJ2-2 and V is TRBV7-3; D uncertain. With 5 bases removed from V and 3 bases from J, the gap between germline ends came to 10 bases. There are 14 residues in the CDR3. Germline loops: CDR1 SGHTA, CDR2 FQGTGA. This CDR3 reads CASSAGPDTGELFF. The CDR3 DNA reads as TGTGCCAGCAGCGCCGGGCCAGACACCGGGGAGCTGTTTTTT.

This clonotype was recorded a few times. The J gene is TRBJ1-1, the V gene TRBV20-1; tentatively, D is TRBD1 (5 bases). The germline V and J ends were trimmed by 2 bases and 6 bases, with 7 bases remaining between them. Germline CDR1 is DFQATT and CDR2 is SNEGSKA (reference sequence). This CDR3 is 11 amino acids long. Written as DNA, the CDR3 is TGCAGTGCTAGAAAGACAGCTGAAGCTTTCTTT. This sequence encodes CSARKTAEAFF.

This clonotype was detected many times. V usage is TRBV19 and J usage is TRBJ2-6; D is unresolved. Germline V gene lookup returns CDR1 LNHDA and CDR2 SQIVND (reference sequence). The CDR3 is made up of 15 amino acids. The V and J ends lost 3 bases and 2 bases respectively, with 8 bases between them. The CDR3 loop is CASSIQVTGANVLTF. CDR3 DNA: TGTGCCAGTAGTATTCAGGTTACTGGGGCCAACGTCCTGACTTTC.

The rearrangement uses TRBV5-1 and TRBJ1-1; maybe TRBD1 (6 bases). The CDR3 runs to 15 residues. V lost 2 bases, J lost 4 bases, and 15 bases lay in between. Germline V gene data show CDR1 as SGHRS and CDR2 as YFSETQ. The CDR3 loop reads CASSLGGIRGTEAFF. The CDR3 DNA sequence: TGCGCCAGCAGCTTAGGAGGCATCAGGGGCACTGAAGCTTTCTTT.

V usage is TRBV9 and J usage is TRBJ1-6; D is uncertain. This CDR3 spans 14 amino acids. Germline assignment: CDR1 SGDLS and CDR2 YYNGEE. V shed 4 bases and J shed 7 bases, with 12 bases lying between them. Here the CDR3 DNA reads TGTGCCAGCAGCCAAACATCTAGCAATTCACCCCTCCACTTT. Translating it yields CASSQTSSNSPLHF.